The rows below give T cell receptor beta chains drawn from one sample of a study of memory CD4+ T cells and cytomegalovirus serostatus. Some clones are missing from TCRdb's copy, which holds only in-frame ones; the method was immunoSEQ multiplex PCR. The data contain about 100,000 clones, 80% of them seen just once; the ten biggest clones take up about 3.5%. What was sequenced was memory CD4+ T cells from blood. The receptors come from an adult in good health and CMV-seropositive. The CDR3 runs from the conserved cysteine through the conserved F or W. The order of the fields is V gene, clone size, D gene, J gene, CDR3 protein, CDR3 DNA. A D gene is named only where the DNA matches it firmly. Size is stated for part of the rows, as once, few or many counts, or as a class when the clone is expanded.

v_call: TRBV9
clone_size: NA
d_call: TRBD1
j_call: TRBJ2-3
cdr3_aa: CASSVEAPYRGDTQYF
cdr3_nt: TGTGCCAGCAGCGTCGAAGCCCCATACAGGGGAGATACGCAGTATTTT

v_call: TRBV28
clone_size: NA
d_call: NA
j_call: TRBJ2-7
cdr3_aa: CASSLRVGYEQYF
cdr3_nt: TGTGCCAGCAGTTTACGCGTCGGCTACGAGCAGTACTTC

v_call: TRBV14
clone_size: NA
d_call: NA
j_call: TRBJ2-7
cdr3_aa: CASSQRPGGSYEQYF
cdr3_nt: TGTGCCAGCAGCCAGCGACCCGGGGGCTCCTACGAGCAGTACTTC

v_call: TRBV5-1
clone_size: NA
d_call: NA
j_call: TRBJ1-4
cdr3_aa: CASPSDATNEKLFF
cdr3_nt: TGCGCCAGCCCATCGGACGCAACTAATGAAAAACTGTTTTTT

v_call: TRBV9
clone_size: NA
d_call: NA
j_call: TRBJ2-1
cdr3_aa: CASSPPGTYNEQFF
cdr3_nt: TGTGCCAGCAGCCCCCCCGGTACCTACAATGAGCAGTTCTTC

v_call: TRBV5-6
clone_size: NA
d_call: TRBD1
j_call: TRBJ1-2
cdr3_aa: CASSLPTGGGNYGYTF
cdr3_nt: TGTGCCAGCAGCTTACCAACAGGGGGAGGAAACTATGGCTACACCTTC

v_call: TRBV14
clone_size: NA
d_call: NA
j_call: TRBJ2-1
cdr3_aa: CASSQFGTPGEQFF
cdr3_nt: TGTGCCAGCAGCCAGTTCGGGACACCGGGGGAGCAGTTCTTC

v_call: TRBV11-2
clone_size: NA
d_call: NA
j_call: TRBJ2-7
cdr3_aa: CASSLSRVGEQYF
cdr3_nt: TGTGCCAGCAGCTTATCTAGAGTAGGCGAGCAGTACTTC

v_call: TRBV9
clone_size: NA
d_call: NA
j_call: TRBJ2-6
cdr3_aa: CASSPRQGSGANVLTF
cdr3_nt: TGTGCCAGCAGCCCCCGGCAGGGGTCCGGGGCCAACGTCCTGACTTTC

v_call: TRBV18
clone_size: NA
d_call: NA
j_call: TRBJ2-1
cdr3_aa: CASSPLRSGSSYNEQFF
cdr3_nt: TGTGCCAGCTCACCCCTAAGAAGCGGAAGCTCCTACAATGAGCAGTTCTTC

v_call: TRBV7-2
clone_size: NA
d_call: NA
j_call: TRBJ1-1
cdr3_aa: CASSRGPRGTEAFF
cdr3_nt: TGTGCCAGCAGCAGGGGACCGAGAGGCACTGAAGCTTTCTTT

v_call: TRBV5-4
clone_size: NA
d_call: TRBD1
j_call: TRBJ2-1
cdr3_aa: CASSSRNIFRQGGNEQFF
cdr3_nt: TGTGCCAGCAGCTCGCGGAATATATTTAGACAGGGGGGAAATGAGCAGTTCTTC

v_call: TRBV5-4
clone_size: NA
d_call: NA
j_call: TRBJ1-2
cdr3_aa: CASSLDNYYGYTF
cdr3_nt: TGTGCCAGCAGCTTGGACAACTACTATGGCTACACCTTC

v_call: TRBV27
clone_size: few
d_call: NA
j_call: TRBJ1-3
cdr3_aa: CASSPRDSGNTIYF
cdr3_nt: TGTGCCAGCAGTCCCAGGGACTCTGGAAACACCATATATTTT

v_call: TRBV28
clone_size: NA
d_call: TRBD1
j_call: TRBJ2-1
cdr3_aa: CASRVGTGWFF
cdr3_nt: TGTGCCAGCAGAGTGGGGACAGGGTGGTTCTTC

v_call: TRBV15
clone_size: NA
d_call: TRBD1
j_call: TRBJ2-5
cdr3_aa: CATSRDAQGLETQYF
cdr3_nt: TGTGCCACCAGCAGAGATGCACAGGGGTTGGAGACCCAGTACTTC

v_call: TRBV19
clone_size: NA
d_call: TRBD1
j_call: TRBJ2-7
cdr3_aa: CASSISDWDSHEQYF
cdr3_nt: TGTGCCAGTAGTATCAGCGATTGGGACAGCCACGAGCAGTACTTC

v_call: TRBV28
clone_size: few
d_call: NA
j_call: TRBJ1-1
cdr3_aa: CASSPGAMNTEAFF
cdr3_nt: TGTGCCAGCAGTCCAGGGGCCATGAACACTGAAGCTTTCTTT

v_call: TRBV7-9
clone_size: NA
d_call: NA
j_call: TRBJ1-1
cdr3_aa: CASRELILDGPGNAEAFF
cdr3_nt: TGTGCCAGCAGGGAACTGATTCTGGACGGCCCGGGGAACGCTGAAGCTTTCTTT

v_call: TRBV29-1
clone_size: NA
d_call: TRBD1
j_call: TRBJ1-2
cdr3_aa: CSVAKDRGLDGYTF
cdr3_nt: TGCAGCGTTGCAAAGGACAGGGGGCTAGATGGCTACACCTTC

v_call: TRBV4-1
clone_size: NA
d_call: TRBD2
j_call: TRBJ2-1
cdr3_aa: CASSPRHNQAGASDEQFF
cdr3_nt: TGCGCCAGCAGCCCAAGGCATAATCAAGCGGGGGCGTCGGATGAGCAGTTCTTC

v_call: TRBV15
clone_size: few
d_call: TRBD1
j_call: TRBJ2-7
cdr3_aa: CATSSPGTGDYEQYF
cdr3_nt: TGTGCCACCAGCAGCCCCGGGACAGGGGACTACGAGCAGTACTTC

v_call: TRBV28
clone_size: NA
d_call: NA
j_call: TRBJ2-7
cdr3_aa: CASSQGGQGHEQYF
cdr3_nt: TGTGCCAGCAGCCAGGGGGGGCAGGGCCACGAGCAGTACTTC

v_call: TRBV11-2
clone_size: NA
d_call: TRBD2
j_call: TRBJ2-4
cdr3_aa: CASTNFAGEGIQYF
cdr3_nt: TGTGCCAGCACCAATTTTGCGGGGGAGGGCATTCAGTACTTC

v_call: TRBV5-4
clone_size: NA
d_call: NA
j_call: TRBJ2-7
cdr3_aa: CASSFVGREQYF
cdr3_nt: TGTGCCAGCAGCTTTGTCGGGCGCGAGCAGTACTTC

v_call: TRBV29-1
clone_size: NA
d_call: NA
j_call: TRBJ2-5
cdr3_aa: CSAEGGKRGTQYF
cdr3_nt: TGCAGCGCAGAGGGGGGCAAACGGGGGACCCAGTACTTC

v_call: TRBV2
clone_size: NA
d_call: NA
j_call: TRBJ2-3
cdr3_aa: CASSEQATDTQYF
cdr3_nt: TGTGCCAGCAGTGAACAGGCCACAGATACGCAGTATTTT

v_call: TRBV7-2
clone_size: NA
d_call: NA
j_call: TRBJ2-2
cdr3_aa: CASSLRQGPATGELFF
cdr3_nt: TGTGCCAGCAGCTTAAGGCAGGGGCCTGCCACCGGGGAGCTGTTTTTT

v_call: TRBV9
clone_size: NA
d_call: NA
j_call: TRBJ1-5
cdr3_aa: CASSSLGGPQHF
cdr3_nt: TGTGCCAGCAGCTCCCTGGGGGGGCCCCAGCATTTT

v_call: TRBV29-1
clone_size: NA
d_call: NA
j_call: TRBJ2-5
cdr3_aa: CSVDRSVGTQYF
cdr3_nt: TGCAGCGTTGACCGCAGTGTCGGGACCCAGTACTTC

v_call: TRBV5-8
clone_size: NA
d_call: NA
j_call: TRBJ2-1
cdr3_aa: CASSHLLNEQFF
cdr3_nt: TGTGCCAGCAGCCACCTACTTAATGAGCAGTTCTTC

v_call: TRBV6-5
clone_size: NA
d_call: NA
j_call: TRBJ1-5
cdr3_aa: CASRPVGHDQPQHF
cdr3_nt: TGTGCCAGTCGCCCCGTGGGGCACGATCAGCCCCAGCATTTT

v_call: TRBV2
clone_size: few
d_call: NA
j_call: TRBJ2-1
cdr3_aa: CASRVGLNNEQFF
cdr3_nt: TGTGCCAGCCGAGTAGGACTGAACAATGAGCAGTTCTTC

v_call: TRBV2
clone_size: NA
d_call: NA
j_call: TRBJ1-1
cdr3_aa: CASSEGGGGGYTEAFF
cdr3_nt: TGTGCCAGCAGTGAAGGAGGGGGAGGGGGTTACACTGAAGCTTTCTTT

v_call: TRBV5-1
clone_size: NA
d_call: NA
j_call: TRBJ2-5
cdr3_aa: CASSSGTGQETQYF
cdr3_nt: TGCGCCAGCAGTTCCGGGACGGGCCAAGAGACCCAGTACTTC

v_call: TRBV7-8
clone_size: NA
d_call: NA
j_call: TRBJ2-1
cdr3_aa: CASSQEVPWGEQFF
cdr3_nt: TGTGCCAGCAGCCAAGAGGTCCCTTGGGGTGAGCAGTTCTTC

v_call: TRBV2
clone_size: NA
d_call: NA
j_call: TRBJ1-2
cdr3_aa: CASSGGAGYGYTF
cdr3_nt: TGTGCCAGCAGTGGGGGCGCAGGGTATGGCTACACCTTC

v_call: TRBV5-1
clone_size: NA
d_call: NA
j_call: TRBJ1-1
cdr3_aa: CASSLEGEVWTEAFF
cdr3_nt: TGCGCCAGCAGCTTGGAGGGGGAAGTTTGGACTGAAGCTTTCTTT

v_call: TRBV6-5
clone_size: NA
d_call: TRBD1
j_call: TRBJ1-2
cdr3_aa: CASSSGQARWSYTF
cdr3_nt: TGTGCCAGCAGTTCCGGACAGGCGCGCTGGAGCTACACCTTC

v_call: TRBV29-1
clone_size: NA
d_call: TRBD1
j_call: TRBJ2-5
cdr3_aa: CSASDGTGEETQYF
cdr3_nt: TGCAGCGCGAGCGACGGGACAGGGGAAGAGACCCAGTACTTC

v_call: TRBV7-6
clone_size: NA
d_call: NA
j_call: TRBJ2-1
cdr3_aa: CASSSPMYNEQFF
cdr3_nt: TGTGCCAGCAGCTCCCCGATGTACAATGAGCAGTTCTTC

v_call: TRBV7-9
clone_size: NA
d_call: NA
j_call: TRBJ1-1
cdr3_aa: CASSPTGPFNTEAFF
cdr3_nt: TGTGCCAGCAGCCCTACCGGACCCTTCAACACTGAAGCTTTCTTT

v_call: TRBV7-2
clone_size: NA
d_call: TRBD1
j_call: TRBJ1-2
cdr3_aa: CASSLGQGDGYTF
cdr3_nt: TGTGCCAGCAGCTTAGGGCAGGGGGATGGCTACACCTTC

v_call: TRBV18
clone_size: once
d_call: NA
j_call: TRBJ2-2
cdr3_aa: CASSPPDRNTGELFF
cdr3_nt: TGTGCCAGCTCCCCCCCTGACAGGAACACCGGGGAGCTGTTTTTT